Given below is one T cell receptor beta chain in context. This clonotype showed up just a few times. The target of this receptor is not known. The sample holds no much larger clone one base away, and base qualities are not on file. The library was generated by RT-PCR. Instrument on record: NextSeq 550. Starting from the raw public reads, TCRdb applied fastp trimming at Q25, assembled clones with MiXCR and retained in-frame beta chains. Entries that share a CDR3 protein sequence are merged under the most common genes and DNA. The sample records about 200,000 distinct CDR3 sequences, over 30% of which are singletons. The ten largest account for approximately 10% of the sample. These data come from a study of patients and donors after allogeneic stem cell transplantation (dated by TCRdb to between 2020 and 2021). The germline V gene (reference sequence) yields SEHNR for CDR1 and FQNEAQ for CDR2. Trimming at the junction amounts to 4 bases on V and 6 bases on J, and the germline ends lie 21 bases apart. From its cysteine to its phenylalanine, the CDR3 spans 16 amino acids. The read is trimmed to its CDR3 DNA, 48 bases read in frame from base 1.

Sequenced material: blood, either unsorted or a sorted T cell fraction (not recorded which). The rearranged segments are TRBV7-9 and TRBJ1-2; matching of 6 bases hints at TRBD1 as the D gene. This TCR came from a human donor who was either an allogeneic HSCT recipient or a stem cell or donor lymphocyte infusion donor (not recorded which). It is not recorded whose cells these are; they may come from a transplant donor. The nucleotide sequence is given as TGTGCCAGCAGCTCACGTCCTACCCAGGGGCCGCATGGCTACACCTTC. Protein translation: CASSSRPTQGPHGYTF.